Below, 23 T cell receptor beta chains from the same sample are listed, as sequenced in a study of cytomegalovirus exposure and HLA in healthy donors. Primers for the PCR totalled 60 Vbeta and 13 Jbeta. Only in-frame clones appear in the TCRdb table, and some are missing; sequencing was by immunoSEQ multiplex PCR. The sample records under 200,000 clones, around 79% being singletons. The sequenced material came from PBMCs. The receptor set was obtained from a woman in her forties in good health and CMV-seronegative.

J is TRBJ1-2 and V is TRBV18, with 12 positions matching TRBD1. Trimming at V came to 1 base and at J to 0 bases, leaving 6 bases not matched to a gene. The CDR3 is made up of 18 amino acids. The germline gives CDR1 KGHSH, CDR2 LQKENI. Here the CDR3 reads CASSPQGQGAQPNYGYTF. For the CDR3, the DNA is TGTGCCAGCTCACCACAGGGACAGGGGGCGCAACCTAACTATGGCTACACCTTC.

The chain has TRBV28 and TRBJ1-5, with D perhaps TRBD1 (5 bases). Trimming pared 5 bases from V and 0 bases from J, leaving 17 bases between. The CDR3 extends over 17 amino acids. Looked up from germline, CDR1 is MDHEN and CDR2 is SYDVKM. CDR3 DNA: TGTGCCAGCAGTCACGGCAGGGTACCTTATAGCAATCAGCCCCAGCATTTT. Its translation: CASSHGRVPYSNQPQHF.

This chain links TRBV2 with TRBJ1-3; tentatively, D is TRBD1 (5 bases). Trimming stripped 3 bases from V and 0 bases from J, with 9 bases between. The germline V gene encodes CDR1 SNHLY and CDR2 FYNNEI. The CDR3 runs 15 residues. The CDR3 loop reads CASSDAGYSGNTIYF. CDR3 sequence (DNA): TGTGCCAGCAGTGATGCAGGGTACTCTGGAAACACCATATATTTT.

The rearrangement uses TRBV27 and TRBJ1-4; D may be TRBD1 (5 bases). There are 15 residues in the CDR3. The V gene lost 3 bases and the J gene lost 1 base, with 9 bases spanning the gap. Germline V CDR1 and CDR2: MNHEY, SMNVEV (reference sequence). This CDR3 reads CASSFVGGTNEKLFF. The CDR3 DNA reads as TGTGCCAGCAGTTTCGTCGGGGGAACTAATGAAAAACTGTTTTTT.

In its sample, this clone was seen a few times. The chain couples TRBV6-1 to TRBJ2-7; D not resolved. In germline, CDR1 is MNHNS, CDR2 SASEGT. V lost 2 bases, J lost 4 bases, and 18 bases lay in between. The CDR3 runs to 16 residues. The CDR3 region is CASSETASNVRYEQYF. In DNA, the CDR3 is TGTGCCAGCAGTGAAACCGCCTCAAATGTGAGGTACGAGCAGTACTTC.

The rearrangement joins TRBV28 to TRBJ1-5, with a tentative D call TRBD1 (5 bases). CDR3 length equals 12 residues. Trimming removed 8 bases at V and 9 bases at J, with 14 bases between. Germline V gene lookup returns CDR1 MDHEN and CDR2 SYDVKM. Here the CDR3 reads CASRTGGVPQHF. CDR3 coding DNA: TGTGCCAGCCGGACGGGGGGGGTGCCCCAGCATTTT.

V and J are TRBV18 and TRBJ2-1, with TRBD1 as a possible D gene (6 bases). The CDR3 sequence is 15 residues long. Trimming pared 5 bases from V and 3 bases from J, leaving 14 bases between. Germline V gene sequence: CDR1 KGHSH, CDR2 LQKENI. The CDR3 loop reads CASSKQGWGYNEQFF. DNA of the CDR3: TGTGCCAGCTCAAAACAGGGATGGGGCTACAATGAGCAGTTCTTC.

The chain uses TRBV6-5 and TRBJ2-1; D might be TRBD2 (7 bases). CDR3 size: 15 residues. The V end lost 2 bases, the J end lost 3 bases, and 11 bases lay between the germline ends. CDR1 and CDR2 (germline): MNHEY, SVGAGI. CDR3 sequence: CASSYGGADYNEQFF. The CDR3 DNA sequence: TGTGCCAGCAGTTACGGGGGGGCCGACTACAATGAGCAGTTCTTC.

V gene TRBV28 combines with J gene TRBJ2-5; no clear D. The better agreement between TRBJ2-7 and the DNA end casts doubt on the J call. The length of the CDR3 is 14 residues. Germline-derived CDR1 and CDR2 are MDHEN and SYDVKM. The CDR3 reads CASSLPGPPYEQYF. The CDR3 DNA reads TGTGCCAGCAGTTTACCTGGTCCCCCTTACGAGCAGTACTTC.

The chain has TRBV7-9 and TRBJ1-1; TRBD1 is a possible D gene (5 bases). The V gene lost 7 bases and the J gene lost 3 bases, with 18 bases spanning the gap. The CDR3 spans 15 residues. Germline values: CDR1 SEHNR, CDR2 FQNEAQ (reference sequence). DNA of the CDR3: TGTGCCAGCAAGGGTCCAGGGTTGACTTACACTGAAGCTTTCTTT. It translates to CASKGPGLTYTEAFF.

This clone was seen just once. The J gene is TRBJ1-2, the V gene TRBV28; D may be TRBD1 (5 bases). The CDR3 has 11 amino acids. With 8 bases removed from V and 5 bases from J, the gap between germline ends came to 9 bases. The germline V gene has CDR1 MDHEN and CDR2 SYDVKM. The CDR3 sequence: CASGGAYGYTF. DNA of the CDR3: TGTGCCAGCGGCGGGGCTTATGGCTACACCTTC.

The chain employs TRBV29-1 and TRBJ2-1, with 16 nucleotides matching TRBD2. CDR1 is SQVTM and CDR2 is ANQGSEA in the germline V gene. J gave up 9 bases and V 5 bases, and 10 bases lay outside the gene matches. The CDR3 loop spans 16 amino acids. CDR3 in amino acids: CSVPPGLAGGPVEQFF. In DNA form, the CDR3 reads TGCAGCGTTCCCCCGGGACTAGCGGGGGGGCCAGTTGAGCAGTTCTTC.

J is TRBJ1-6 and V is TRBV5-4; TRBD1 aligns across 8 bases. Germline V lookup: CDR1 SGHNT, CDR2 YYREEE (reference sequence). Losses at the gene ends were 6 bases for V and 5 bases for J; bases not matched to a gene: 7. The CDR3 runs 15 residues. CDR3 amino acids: CASTLQTGDNSPLHF. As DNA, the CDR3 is TGTGCCAGCACCCTACAGACAGGGGATAATTCACCCCTCCACTTT. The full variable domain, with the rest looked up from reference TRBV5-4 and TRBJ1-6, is ETGVTQSPTHLIKTRGQQVTLRCSSQSGHNTVSWYQQALGQGPQFIFQYYREEENGRGNFPPRFSGLQFPNYSSELNVNALELDDSALYLCASTLQTGDNSPLHFGNGTRLTVT.

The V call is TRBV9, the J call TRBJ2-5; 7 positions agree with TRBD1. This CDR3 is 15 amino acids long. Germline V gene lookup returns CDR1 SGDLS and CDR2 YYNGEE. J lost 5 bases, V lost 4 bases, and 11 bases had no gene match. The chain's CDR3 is CASSFRTGQFETQYF. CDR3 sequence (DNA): TGTGCCAGCAGCTTTCGAACGGGACAGTTCGAGACCCAGTACTTC.

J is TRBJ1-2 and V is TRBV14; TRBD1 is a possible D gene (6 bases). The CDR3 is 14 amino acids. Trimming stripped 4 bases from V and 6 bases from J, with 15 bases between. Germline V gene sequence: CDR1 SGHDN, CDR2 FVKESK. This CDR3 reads CASSLGLQGNGYTF. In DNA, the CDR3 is TGTGCCAGCAGCCTCGGTTTACAGGGTAATGGCTACACCTTC.

This CDR3 reads CASPSGTSGGAVFF. The CDR3 DNA reads as TGTGCCAGCCCTTCCGGGACTAGCGGGGGGGCGGTGTTCTTC. V is TRBV2 and J is TRBJ2-1; 16 bases match TRBD2. The CDR3 length is 14 residues. Germline lookup yields CDR1 SNHLY and CDR2 FYNNEI. After removal of 8 bases from V and 15 bases from J, the junction contained 10 bases not matched to a gene. Supplemented by reference TRBV2 and TRBJ2-1, the full variable domain reads EPEVTQTPSHQVTQMGQEVILRCVPISNHLYFYWYRQILGQKVEFLVSFYNNEISEKSEIFDDQFSVERPDGSNFTLKIRSTKLEDSAMYFCASPSGTSGGAVFFGPGTRLTVL.

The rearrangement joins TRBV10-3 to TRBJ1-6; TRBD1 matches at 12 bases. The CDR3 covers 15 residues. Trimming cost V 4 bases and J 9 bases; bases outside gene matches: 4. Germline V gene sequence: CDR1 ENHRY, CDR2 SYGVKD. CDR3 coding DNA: TGTGCCATCAGTGGGGGACAGGGGGCCGGTTCACCCCTCCACTTT. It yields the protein CAISGGQGAGSPLHF.

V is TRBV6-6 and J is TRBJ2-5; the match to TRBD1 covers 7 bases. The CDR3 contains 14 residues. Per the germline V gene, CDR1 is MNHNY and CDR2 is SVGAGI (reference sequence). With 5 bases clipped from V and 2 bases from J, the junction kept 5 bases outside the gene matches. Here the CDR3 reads CASSPDRVQETQYF. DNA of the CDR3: TGTGCCAGCAGTCCCGACAGGGTACAAGAGACCCAGTACTTC.

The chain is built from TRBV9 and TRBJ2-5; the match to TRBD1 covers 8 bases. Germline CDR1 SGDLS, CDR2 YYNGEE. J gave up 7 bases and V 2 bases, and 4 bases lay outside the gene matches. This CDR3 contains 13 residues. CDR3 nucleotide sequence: TGTGCCAGCAGCGTTGGGACAGGAGGGACCCAGTACTTC. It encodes CASSVGTGGTQYF.

The CDR3 sequence: CASSRGSPTNEKLFF. CDR3 nucleotide sequence: TGCGCCAGCAGCAGGGGGTCCCCAACTAATGAAAAACTGTTTTTT. This chain links TRBV5-1 with TRBJ1-4; D is perhaps TRBD1 (6 bases). From germline, CDR1 is SGHRS and CDR2 YFSETQ. Trimming removed 4 bases at V and 0 bases at J, with 10 bases between. The CDR3 covers 15 residues. The complete variable domain, with remaining parts taken from reference TRBV5-1 and TRBJ1-4, reads KAGVTQTPRYLIKTRGQQVTLSCSPISGHRSVSWYQQTPGQGLQFLFEYFSETQRNKGNFPGRFSGRQFSNSRSEMNVSTLELGDSALYLCASSRGSPTNEKLFFGSGTQLSVL.

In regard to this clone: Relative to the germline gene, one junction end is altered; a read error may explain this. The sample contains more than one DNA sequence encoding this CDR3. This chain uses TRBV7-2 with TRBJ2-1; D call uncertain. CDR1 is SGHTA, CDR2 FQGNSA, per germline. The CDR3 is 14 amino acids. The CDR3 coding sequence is TGCGCCAGCAGCTTTAGATCAGTGGAGTATGAGCAGTTCTTC. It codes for CASSFRSVEYEQFF.

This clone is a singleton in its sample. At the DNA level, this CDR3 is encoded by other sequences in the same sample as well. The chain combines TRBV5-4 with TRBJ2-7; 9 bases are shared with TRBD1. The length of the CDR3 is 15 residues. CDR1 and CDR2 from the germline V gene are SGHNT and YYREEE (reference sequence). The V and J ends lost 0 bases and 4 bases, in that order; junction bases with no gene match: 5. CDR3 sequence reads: CASSLAGTGSYEQYF. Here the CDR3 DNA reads TGTGCCAGCAGCTTGGCTGGGACAGGGAGTTACGAGCAGTACTTC.

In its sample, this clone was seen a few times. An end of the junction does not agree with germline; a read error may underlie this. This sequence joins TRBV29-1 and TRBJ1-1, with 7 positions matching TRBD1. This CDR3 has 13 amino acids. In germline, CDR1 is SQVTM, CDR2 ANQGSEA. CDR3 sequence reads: CSVKEGAPKEAFF. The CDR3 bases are TGCAGCGTTAAAGAGGGGGCTCCTAAAGAAGCTTTCTTT.